A single T cell receptor (beta chain) is shown here with its context. The data belong to a study of T cell clones after liver transplantation. Looking at the study overall: A pre-transplant mixed lymphocyte reaction with TCRbeta sequencing defined graft-donor-reactive clones followed in post-transplant blood.

Measured with immunoSEQ multiplex PCR; TCRdb has only the in-frame clones, and not every one. Altogether 90,000 to 120,000 clones are present, approximately 78% being singletons, with the ten largest covering 0.8% to 1%. The receptor was derived from a human donor who received a liver transplant. Sequencing was performed on CD4+ T cells from blood, taken before liver transplant.

The CDR3 protein is CASSPADRVNTGELFF. The CDR3 nucleotides read TGTGCCAGCTCCCCTGCGGACAGGGTGAACACCGGGGAGCTGTTTTTT. The chain is built from TRBV18 and TRBJ2-2, with 8 bases identical to TRBD1. V lost 6 bases to trimming and J lost 1 base; unmatched junction nucleotides: 7. The CDR3 is 16 residues long. The germline CDR1 and CDR2 sequences are KGHSH and LQKENI.